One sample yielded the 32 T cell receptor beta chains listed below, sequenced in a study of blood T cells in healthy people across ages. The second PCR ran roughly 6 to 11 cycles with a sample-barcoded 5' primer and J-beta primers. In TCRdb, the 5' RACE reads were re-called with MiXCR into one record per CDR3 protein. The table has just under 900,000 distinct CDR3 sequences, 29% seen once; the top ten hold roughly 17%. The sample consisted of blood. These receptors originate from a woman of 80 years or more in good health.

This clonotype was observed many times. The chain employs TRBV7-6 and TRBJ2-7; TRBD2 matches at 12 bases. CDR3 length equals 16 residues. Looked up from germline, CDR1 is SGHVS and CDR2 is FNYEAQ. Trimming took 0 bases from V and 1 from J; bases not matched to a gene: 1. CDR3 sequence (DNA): TGTGCCAGCAGCTTAGCGGGGACTAGCGGGTCCTACGAGCAGTACTTC. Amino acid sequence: CASSLAGTSGSYEQYF.

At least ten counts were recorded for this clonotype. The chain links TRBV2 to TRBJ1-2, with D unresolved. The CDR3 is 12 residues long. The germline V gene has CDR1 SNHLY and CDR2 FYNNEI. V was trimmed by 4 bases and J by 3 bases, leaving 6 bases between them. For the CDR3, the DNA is TGTGCCAGCAGTGGTACAGACTATGGCTACACCTTC. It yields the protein CASSGTDYGYTF. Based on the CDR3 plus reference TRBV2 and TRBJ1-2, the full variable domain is EPEVTQTPSHQVTQMGQEVILRCVPISNHLYFYWYRQILGQKVEFLVSFYNNEISEKSEIFDDQFSVERPDGSNFTLKIRSTKLEDSAMYFCASSGTDYGYTFGSGTRLTVV.

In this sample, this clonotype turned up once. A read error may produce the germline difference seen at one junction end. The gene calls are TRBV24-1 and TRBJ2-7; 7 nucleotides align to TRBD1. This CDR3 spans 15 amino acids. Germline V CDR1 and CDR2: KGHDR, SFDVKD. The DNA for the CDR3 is TGTGCCAGCAGTGAAGGGGACAGACACTCCTACGAGCAGTACTTC. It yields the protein CASSEGDRHSYEQYF.

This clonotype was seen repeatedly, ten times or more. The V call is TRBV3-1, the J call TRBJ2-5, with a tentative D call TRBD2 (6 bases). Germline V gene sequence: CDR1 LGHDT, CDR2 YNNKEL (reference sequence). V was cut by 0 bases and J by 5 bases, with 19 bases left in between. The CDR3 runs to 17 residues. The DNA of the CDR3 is TGTGCCAGCAGCCAAGAGGCGTGGGCTAGCGAACTCGAGACCCAGTACTTC. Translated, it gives CASSQEAWASELETQYF.

This CDR3 reads CASSQDAGPGELFF. CDR3 sequence (DNA): TGTGCCAGCAGCCAAGATGCGGGGCCCGGGGAGCTGTTTTTT. V is TRBV4-2 and J is TRBJ2-2, with TRBD2 as a possible D gene (6 bases). V lost 0 bases, J lost 6 bases, and 8 bases lay in between. CDR3 length equals 14 residues. CDR1 LGHNA and CDR2 YNFKEQ come from the germline V gene.

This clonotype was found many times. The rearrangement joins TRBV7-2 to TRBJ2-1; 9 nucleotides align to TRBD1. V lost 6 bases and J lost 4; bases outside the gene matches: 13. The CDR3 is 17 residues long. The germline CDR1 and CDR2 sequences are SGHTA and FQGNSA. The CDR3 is CASSLTHPGQGYNEQFF. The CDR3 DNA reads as TGTGCCAGCAGTCTAACTCACCCGGGACAGGGATACAATGAGCAGTTCTTC. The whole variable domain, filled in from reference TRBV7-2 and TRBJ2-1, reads GAGVSQSPSNKVTEKGKDVELRCDPISGHTALYWYRQSLGQGLEFLIYFQGNSAPDKSGLPSDRFSAERTGGSVSTLTIQRTQQEDSAVYLCASSLTHPGQGYNEQFFGPGTRLTVL.

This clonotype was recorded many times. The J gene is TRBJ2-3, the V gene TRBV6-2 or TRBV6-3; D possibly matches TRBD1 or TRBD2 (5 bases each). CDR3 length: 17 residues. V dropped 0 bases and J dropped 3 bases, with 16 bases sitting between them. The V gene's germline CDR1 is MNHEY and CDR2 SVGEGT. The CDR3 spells CASSYSLGREGTDTQYF. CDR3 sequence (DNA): TGTGCCAGCAGTTACTCCCTCGGGCGAGAGGGGACAGATACGCAGTATTTT.

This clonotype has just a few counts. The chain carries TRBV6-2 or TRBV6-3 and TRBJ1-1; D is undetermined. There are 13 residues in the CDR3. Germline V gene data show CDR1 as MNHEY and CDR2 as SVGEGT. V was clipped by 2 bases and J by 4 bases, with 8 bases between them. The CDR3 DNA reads TGTGCCAGCAGTTACGCGTTTATCACTGAAGCTTTCTTT. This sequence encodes CASSYAFITEAFF.

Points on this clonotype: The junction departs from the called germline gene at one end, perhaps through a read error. DNA of the CDR3: TGCGCCAGCAGCTTGGTGCGGGGGGGCGTTGATGAGCGGTACTTC. It codes for CASSLVRGGVDERYF. The genes are TRBV5-1 and TRBJ2-7; TRBD2 matches at 9 bases. The CDR3 loop spans 15 amino acids. Germline V CDR1 and CDR2: SGHRS, YFSETQ.

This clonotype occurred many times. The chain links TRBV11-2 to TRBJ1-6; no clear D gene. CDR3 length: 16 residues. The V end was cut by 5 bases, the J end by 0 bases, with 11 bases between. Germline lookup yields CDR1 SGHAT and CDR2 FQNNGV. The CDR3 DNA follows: TGTGCCAGCAGCCCCTTTGGGAGCTCCTATAATTCACCCCTCCACTTT. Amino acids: CASSPFGSSYNSPLHF.

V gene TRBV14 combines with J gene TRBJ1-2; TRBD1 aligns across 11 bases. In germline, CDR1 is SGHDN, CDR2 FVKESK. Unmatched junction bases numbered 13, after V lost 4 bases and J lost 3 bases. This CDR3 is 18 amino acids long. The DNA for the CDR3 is TGTGCCAGCAGCCCCCCCATGGGACAGGGGGTCGGGTACTATGGCTACACCTTC. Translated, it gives CASSPPMGQGVGYYGYTF. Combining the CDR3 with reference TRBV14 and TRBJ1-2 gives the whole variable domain EAGVTQFPSHSVIEKGQTVTLRCDPISGHDNLYWYRRVMGKEIKFLLHFVKESKQDESGMPNNRFLAERTGGTYSTLKVQPAELEDSGVYFCASSPPMGQGVGYYGYTFGSGTRLTVV.

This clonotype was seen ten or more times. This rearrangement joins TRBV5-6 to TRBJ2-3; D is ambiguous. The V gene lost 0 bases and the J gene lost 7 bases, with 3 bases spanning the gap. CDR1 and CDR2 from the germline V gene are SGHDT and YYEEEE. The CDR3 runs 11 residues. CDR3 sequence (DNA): TGTGCCAGCAGCTTGGTTAATACGCAGTATTTT. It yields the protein CASSLVNTQYF.

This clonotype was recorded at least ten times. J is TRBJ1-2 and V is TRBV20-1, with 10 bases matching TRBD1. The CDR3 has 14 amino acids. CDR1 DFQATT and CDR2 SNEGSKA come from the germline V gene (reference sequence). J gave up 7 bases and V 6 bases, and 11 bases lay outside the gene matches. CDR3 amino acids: CSAADRGRGFGYTF. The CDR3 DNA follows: TGCAGTGCAGCCGACAGGGGGCGCGGGTTTGGCTACACCTTC.

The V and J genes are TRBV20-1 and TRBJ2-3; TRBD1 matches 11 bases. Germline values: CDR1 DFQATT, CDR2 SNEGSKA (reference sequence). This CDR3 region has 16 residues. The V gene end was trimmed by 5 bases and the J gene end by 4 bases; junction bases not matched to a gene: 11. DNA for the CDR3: TGCAGTGCTGCTGGGACAGGGGGGTGGCGTGCAGATACGCAGTATTTT. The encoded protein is CSAAGTGGWRADTQYF.

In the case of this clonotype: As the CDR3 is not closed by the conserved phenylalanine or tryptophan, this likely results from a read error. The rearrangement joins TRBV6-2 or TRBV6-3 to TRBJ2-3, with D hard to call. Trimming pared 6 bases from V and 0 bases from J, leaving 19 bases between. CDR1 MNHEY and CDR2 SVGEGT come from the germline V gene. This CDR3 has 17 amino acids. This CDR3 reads CASSHPVAKSSTDTQYC. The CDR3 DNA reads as TGTGCCAGCAGCCACCCGGTCGCCAAGTCTAGCACAGATACGCAGTATTGT.

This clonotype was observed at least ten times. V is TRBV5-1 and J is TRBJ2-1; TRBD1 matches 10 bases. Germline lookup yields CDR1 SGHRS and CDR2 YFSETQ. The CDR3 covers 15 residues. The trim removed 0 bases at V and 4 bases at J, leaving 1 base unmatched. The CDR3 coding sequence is TGCGCCAGCAGCTTGGTGGGACAGGGGTACAATGAGCAGTTCTTC. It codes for CASSLVGQGYNEQFF.

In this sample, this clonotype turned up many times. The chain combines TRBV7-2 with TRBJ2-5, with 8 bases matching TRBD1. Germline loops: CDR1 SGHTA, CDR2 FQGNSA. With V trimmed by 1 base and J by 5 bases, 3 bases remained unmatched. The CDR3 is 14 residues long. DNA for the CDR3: TGTGCCAGCAGCTTAGGTCAGGGGGCTGAGACCCAGTACTTC. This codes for CASSLGQGAETQYF.

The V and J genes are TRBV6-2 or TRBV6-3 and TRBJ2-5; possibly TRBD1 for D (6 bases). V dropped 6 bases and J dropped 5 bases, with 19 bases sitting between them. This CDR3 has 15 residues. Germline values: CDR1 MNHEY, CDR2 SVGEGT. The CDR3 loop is CASSSVEGTRETQYF. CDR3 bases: TGTGCCAGCAGCTCCGTAGAGGGGACACGGGAGACCCAGTACTTC.

The CDR3 DNA sequence: TGTGCCAGCAGTTCCTTCTCGGGGCTCGAGCGGTACTTC. Its protein product is CASSSFSGLERYF. The rearrangement links TRBV7-2 to TRBJ2-5, with D perhaps matching TRBD1 or TRBD2 (5 bases each). The CDR3 extends over 13 amino acids. V was clipped by 6 bases and J by 13 bases, with 21 bases between them. Germline values: CDR1 SGHTA, CDR2 FQGNSA.

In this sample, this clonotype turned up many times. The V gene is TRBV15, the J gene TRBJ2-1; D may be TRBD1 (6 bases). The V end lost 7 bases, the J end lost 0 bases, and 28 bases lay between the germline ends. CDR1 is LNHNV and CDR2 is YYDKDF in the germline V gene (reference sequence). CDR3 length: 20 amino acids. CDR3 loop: CATNSVGRGHILSSYNEQFF. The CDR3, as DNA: TGTGCCACCAACTCGGTGGGCAGGGGCCATATTCTTAGCTCCTACAATGAGCAGTTCTTC.

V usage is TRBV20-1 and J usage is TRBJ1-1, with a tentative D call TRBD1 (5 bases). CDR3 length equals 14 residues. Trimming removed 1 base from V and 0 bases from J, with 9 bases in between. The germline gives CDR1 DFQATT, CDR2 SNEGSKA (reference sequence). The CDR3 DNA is TGCAGTGCTAGAGTGGGGCAGCTGAACACTGAAGCTTTCTTT. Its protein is CSARVGQLNTEAFF.

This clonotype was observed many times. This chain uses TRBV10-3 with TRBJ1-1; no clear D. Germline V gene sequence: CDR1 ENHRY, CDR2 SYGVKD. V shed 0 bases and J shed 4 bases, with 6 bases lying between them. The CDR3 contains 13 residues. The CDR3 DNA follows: TGTGCCATCAGTGAGTCGGCTAGCACTGAAGCTTTCTTT. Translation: CAISESASTEAFF.

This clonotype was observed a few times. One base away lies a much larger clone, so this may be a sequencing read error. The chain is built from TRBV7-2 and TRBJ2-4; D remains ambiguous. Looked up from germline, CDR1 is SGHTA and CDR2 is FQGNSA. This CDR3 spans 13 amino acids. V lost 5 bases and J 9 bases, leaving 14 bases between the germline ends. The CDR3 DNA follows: TGTGCCAGCAGCCCTGTGAGGTGGGGCATTCAGTACTTC. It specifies CASSPVRWGIQYF.

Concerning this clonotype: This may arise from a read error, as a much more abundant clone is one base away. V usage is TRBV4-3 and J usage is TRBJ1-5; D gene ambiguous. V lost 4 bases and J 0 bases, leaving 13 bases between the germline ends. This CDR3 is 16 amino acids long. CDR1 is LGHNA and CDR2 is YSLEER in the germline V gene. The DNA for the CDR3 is TGCGCCAGCAGCCCAGATCCTTGGGGTAGCAATCAGCCCCAGCATTTT. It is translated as CASSPDPWGSNQPQHF.

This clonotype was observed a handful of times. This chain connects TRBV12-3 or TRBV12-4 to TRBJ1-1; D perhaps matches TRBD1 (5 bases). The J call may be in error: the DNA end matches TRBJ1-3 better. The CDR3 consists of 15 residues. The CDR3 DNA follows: TGTGCCAGCACCCCGAAATACCGACGGGGGGACACCATATATTTT. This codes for CASTPKYRRGDTIYF.

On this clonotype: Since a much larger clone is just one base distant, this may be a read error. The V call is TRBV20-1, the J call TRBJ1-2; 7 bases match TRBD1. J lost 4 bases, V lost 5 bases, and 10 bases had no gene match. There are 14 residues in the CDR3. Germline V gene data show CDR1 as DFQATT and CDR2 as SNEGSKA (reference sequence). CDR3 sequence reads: CSAQGAGQCYGYTF. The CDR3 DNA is TGCAGTGCTCAAGGAGCGGGACAGTGCTATGGCTACACCTTC.

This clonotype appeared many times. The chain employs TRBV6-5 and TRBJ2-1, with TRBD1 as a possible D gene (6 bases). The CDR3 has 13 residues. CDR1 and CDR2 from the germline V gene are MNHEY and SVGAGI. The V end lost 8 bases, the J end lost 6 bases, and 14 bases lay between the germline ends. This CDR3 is CASRGGQGNEQFF. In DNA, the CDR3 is TGTGCCAGCCGAGGGGGACAAGGCAATGAGCAGTTCTTC.

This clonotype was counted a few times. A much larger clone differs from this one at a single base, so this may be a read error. CDR3 in DNA: TGTGCCGGCAGCTTGAGGGCAGGGGGCGCTTATCAGCCCCAGCATTTT. As protein: CAGSLRAGGAYQPQHF. V usage is TRBV7-2 and J usage is TRBJ1-5; 8 bases match TRBD1. This CDR3 has 16 residues. Germline V gene data show CDR1 as SGHTA and CDR2 as FQGNSA. The full variable domain, its missing parts supplied by reference TRBV7-2 and TRBJ1-5, is GAGVSQSPSNKVTEKGKDVELRCDPISGHTALYWYRQSLGQGLEFLIYFQGNSAPDKSGLPSDRFSAERTGGSVSTLTIQRTQQEDSAVYLCAGSLRAGGAYQPQHFGDGTRLSIL.

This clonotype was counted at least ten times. In nucleotides, the CDR3 is TGTGCCAGCAGTATCGGGACAGGTGTCTCTGGGGCCAACGTCCTGACTTTC. It codes for CASSIGTGVSGANVLTF. The chain is built from TRBV12-3 or TRBV12-4 and TRBJ2-6; TRBD1 matches 8 bases. The CDR3 loop spans 17 amino acids. J gave up 0 bases and V 5 bases, and 6 bases lay outside the gene matches.

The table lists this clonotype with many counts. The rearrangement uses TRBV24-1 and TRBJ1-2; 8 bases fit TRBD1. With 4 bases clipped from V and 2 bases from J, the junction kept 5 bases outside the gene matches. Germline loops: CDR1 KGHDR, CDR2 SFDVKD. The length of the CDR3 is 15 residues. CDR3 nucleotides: TGTGCCACCAGTGACCCTGGACAGGGAAACTATGGCTACACCTTC. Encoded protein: CATSDPGQGNYGYTF.

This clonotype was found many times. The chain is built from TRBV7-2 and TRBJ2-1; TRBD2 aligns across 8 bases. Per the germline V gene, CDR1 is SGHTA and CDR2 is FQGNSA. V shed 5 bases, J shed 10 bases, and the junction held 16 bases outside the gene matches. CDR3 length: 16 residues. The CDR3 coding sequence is TGTGCCAGCAGCCAGAAGCTCCTCGGGGGGGCTTCCGAGCAGTTCTTC. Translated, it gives CASSQKLLGGASEQFF.

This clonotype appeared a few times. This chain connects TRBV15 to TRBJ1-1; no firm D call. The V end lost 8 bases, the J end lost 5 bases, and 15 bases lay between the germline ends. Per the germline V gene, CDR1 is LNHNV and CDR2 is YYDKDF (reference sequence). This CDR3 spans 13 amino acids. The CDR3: CATARTIKTEAFF. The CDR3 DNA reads TGTGCCACCGCCCGGACGATTAAGACTGAAGCTTTCTTT.